This note documents a single TCR beta chain sequence. What it recognizes is unknown. Patient tissue came from resections in Japan or China, 2014–2017. H&E slides confirmed each diagnosis, reviewed by two pathologists independently. The sample originates from a study of immune evolution from preneoplasia to lung adenocarcinoma. Study findings and constraints: Later-stage lesions seemingly showed higher T cell density and diversity than normal lung. Top clone share appeared to fall from AAH through AIS, MIA, adenocarcinoma.

Sequencing used immunoSEQ multiplex PCR; TCRdb keeps in-frame clones, though not all of them. The table records approximately 8,300 clones, around 84% of them present only once. The source is a person aged 70 to 85 with lung adenocarcinoma. Sample: FFPE adjacent normal lung tissue.

CDR3 in DNA: TGTGCCAGTAGTAAGATCCAAAGGGAGACCCAGTACTTC. Its translation is CASSKIQRETQYF. The chain couples TRBV19 to TRBJ2-5, with unresolved D. CDR1 and CDR2 from the germline V gene are LNHDA and SQIVND (reference sequence). V gave up 4 bases and J gave up 5 bases, with 11 bases separating them. CDR3 size: 13 residues.